One sample yielded the 2 T cell receptor beta chains listed below, sequenced in a study of T cell responses to AZD1222 COVID-19 vaccine. Data came from immunoSEQ multiplex PCR; TCRdb stores just in-frame clones and leaves some out. The sample gives 60,000 to 65,000 clones, 84% of which show up once; around 7.5% is in the top ten. Specimen: peripheral blood, collected on day 0 of AZD1222 vaccination. The receptors were sampled from an adult in good health.

V gene TRBV6-1 combines with J gene TRBJ1-6; 7 bases align to TRBD1. V gave up 2 bases and J gave up 10 bases; unmatched junction bases: 8. This CDR3 has 15 amino acids. The germline V gene encodes CDR1 MNHNS and CDR2 SASEGT. DNA for the CDR3: TGTGCCAGCAGTGAACTGACAGGGACAAACTCACCCCTCCACTTT. Encoded protein: CASSELTGTNSPLHF.

The CDR3 DNA sequence: TGTGCCAGCAGCATGACCCCGCGGACAGGGGGCGTTGTCTATGGCTACACCTTC. Its translation is CASSMTPRTGGVVYGYTF. This sequence joins TRBV11-2 and TRBJ1-2; TRBD1 matches 11 bases. The CDR3 is 18 amino acids. Germline values: CDR1 SGHAT, CDR2 FQNNGV. V lost 5 bases, J lost 4 bases, and 15 bases stayed unmatched.